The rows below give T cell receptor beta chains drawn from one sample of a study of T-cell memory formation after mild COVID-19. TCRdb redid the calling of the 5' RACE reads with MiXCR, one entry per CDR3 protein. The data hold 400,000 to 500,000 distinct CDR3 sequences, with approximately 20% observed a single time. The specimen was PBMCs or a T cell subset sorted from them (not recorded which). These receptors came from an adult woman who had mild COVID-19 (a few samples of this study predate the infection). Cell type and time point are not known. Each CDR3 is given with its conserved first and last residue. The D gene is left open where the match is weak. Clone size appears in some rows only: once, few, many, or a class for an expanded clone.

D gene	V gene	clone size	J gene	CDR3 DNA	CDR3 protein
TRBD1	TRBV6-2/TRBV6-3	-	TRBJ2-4	TGTGCCAGCAGTTACTCGGGGACAGAGGTCGACATTCAGTACTTC	CASSYSGTEVDIQYF
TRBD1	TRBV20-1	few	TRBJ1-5	TGCAGTGCTAGCAGGGGGCGACGGGATCAGCCCCAGCATTTT	CSASRGRRDQPQHF
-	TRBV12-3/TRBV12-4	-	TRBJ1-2	TGTGCCAGCAGTTCCCCCAGTTCAGGGGCCTATGGCTACACCTTC	CASSSPSSGAYGYTF
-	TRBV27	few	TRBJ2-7	TGTGCCAGCAGTCTTAGACAGACCTACGAGCAGTACTTC	CASSLRQTYEQYF
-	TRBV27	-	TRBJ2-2	TGTGCCAGCACCCCCACCGGGACTCGGCCCGGGGAGCTGTTTTTT	CASTPTGTRPGELFF
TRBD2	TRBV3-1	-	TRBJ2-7	TGTGCCAGCAGCCCGACTAGCGGGTTCTCCTACGAGCAGTACTTC	CASSPTSGFSYEQYF
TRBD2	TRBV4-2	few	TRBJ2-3	TGCGCCAGCAGCCCATGGAGGGGGACTAGCGGCACAGATACGCAGTATTTT	CASSPWRGTSGTDTQYF
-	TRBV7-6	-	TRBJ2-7	TGTGCCAGCAGCGAGGGACCTGGACAGACCTACGAGCAGTACTTC	CASSEGPGQTYEQYF
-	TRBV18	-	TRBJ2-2	TGTGCCAGCTCACCACAGGGGGTCCGAAGCACCGGGGAGCTGTTTTTT	CASSPQGVRSTGELFF
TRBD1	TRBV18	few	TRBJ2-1	TGTGCCAGCTCATCTCGCGGACAGGGAAGTCACAATGAGCAGTTCTTC	CASSSRGQGSHNEQFF
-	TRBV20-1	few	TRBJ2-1	TGCAGTGCTAATTCCCAGGGGGGGTCCTACAATGAGCAGTTCTTC	CSANSQGGSYNEQFF
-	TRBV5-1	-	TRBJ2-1	TGCGCCAGCGAGGGGGACGGGAGCCCCTACAATGAGCAGTTCTTC	CASEGDGSPYNEQFF
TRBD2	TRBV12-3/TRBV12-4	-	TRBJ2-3	TGTGCCAGCAGTAGCGGGGGGGCAATAGATACGCAGTATTTT	CASSSGGAIDTQYF
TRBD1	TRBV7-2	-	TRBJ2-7	TGTGCCAGCAGCAGGGACAGGGGGAACTCCTACGAGCAGTACTTC	CASSRDRGNSYEQYF
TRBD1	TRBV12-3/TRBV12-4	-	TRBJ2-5	TGTGCCAGCAGCCTGGACAGGGCGACCCAGTACTTC	CASSLDRATQYF
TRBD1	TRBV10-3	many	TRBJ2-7	TGTGCCATCAGTGACCCTCGCAGGGGGAACGAGCAGTACTTC	CAISDPRRGNEQYF
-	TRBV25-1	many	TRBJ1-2	TGTGCCAGCAGTTTCCCGCTCTTCGTTATTGGCTACACCTTC	CASSFPLFVIGYTF
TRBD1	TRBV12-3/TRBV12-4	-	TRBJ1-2	TGTGCCAGCAGTTACGACAGGGGGGGTGGCTACGCCTTC	CASSYDRGGGYAF
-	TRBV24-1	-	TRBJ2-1	TGTGCCACCAGTGATTCTGGTTTGGATGAGCAGTTCTTC	CATSDSGLDEQFF
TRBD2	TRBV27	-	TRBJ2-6	TGTGCCGTCCGGGAGGGGGGCGCCGGGATTGGGGCCAACGTCCTGACTTTC	CAVREGGAGIGANVLTF
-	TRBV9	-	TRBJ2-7	TGTGCCAGCAGCGTAGGGCCGGACAGCTCCTACGAGCAGTACTTC	CASSVGPDSSYEQYF
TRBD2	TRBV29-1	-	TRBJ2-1	TGCAGCGTTGAGGGGAGACTAGCGACCCATGAGCAGTTCTTC	CSVEGRLATHEQFF
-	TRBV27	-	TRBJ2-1	TGTGCCAGCAGTTACGGGACCTACAATGAGCAGTTCTTC	CASSYGTYNEQFF
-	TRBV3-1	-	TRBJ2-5	TGTGCCAGCAGCCACCCTCCGGCCAGAGAGACCCAGTACTTC	CASSHPPARETQYF
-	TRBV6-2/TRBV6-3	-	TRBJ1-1	TGTGCCAGCACCTACGCGACAGCGAACACTGAAGCTTTCTTT	CASTYATANTEAFF
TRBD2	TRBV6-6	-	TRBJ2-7	TGTGCCAGCAGTGATCTAGCGGGAGTCTCCTACGAGCAGTACTTC	CASSDLAGVSYEQYF
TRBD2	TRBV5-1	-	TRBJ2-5	TGCGCCAGCAGCGCGGCCGGGACTAGTCGAGAGACCCAGTACTTC	CASSAAGTSRETQYF
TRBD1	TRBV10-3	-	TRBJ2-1	TGTGCCATCAGTTCCGGGACAGGGGAGCAGTTCTTC	CAISSGTGEQFF
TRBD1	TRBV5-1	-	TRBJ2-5	TGCGCCAGCAGCTTCACGGGACAGGGACGGTACCAAGAGACCCAGTACTTC	CASSFTGQGRYQETQYF
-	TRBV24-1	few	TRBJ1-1	TGTGCCACCAGTGCCGGGGTGTTAGACAGGGAAGCTTTCTTT	CATSAGVLDREAFF
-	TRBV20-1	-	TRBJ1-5	TGCAGTGCAGGGGGGGGGACAAGGAATCAGCCCCAGCATTTT	CSAGGGTRNQPQHF
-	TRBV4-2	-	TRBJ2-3	TGTGCCAGCAGCCCCGGTACGATTATTAGTCCTAGCACAGATACGCAGTATTTT	CASSPGTIISPSTDTQYF